This TCR beta chain was documented in a study of T cell repertoires in cytomegalovirus infection. On the study more broadly: CMV epitopes used comprised recently identified HLA-C-restricted ones and well-studied HLA-B-restricted ones. Study outcomes and limitations: Clonotype analysis showed dominance of the ex vivo response by HLA-C-restricted CMV-specific TCR beta clonotypes. Summed frequency of public TCR beta families distinguished CMV carriers with the relevant HLA.

Germline V gene data show CDR1 as MNHEY and CDR2 as SVGAGI. The V gene end was trimmed by 4 bases and the J gene end by 7 bases; junction bases not matched to a gene: 9. The CDR3 sequence is 16 residues long. Remarks on this clonotype: Its antigen remains unidentified.

One entry per CDR3 protein results from TCRdb running MiXCR on the reads. This sample has around 540,000 distinct CDR3 sequences, with roughly 34% found just once. The rearrangement joins TRBV6-5 to TRBJ2-1; TRBD2 aligns across 11 bases. This specimen consisted of cultured PBMCs, obtained from culture after CMV antigen stimulation. The TCR sequence derives from a human donor in good health (CMV status not recorded). Some clones in this sample may be carry-over from other donors' samples. As DNA, the CDR3 is TGTGCCAGCAGTTTATTAGCGGGAGGGGGAAAAAATGAGCAGTTCTTC. Translated, it gives CASSLLAGGGKNEQFF.